This record concerns one TCR beta chain sequence. Its antigen is still unknown. The data derive from a study of memory CD4+ T cells and cytomegalovirus serostatus. The sort gate was single viable CD3+CD4+CD8-CD45RO+ cells for memory CD4+ T cells. Germline V lookup: CDR1 SGHVS, CDR2 FQNEAQ. This CDR3 region has 18 residues. V was cut by 5 bases and J by 0 bases, with 20 bases left in between. Original handling: Out-of-frame sequences were removed, leaving around 2,000,000 distinct TCRbeta sequences. Assay used: immunoSEQ multiplex PCR; TCRdb lists only in-frame clones, some missing. V, J and clone size reflect that table, while D and trimming were determined from the DNA. Of 50,000 to 60,000 clones listed, around 83% are singletons. Study-wide results and caveats: Suggested: most of the CMV-linked TCR signature lies in CD4+ memory cells.

This sequence was found in an adult in good health and CMV-seropositive. The specimen was memory CD4+ T cells from blood. This chain uses TRBV7-8 with TRBJ2-1, with D perhaps given as TRBD1 or TRBD2 (5 bases each). CDR3 sequence: CASSPRGRSPRSYNEQFF. The CDR3 DNA reads TGTGCCAGCAGCCCGAGGGGTCGATCACCACGCTCCTACAATGAGCAGTTCTTC.